The sample holds many counts of the clone carrying this T cell receptor (beta chain). Its specificity is unknown. V dropped 1 base and J dropped 13 bases, with 14 bases sitting between them. Per germline, CDR1 LGHNA and CDR2 YSLEER. This CDR3 has 14 amino acids. RNA transcripts yielded amplified TCR beta CDR3 regions. The library came from an HTBI-primed first-round RT-PCR and a second-round multiplex PCR. TCRdb analysed the multiplex PCR reads with MiXCR anew, one entry per CDR3 protein. The sample lists roughly 300,000 distinct CDR3 sequences; 15% to 20% were seen once. The sample comes from a study of Graves' ophthalmopathy and Graves' hyperthyroidism. Broader study findings: Appearing in blood as well were most expanded thyroid clonotypes above 0.001 frequency.

Diagnosis relied on clinical symptoms, serum thyroxine, TRAb, thyroid ultrasound and orbital computed tomography. The TCR sequence derives from an adult man with Graves' ophthalmopathy. The chain uses TRBV4-3 and TRBJ1-6; D remains ambiguous. Specimen: peripheral blood. The CDR3 DNA is TGCGCCAGCAGCCAAGGCTCCGTACAGAGCCCCCTCCACTTT. Amino acid sequence: CASSQGSVQSPLHF.